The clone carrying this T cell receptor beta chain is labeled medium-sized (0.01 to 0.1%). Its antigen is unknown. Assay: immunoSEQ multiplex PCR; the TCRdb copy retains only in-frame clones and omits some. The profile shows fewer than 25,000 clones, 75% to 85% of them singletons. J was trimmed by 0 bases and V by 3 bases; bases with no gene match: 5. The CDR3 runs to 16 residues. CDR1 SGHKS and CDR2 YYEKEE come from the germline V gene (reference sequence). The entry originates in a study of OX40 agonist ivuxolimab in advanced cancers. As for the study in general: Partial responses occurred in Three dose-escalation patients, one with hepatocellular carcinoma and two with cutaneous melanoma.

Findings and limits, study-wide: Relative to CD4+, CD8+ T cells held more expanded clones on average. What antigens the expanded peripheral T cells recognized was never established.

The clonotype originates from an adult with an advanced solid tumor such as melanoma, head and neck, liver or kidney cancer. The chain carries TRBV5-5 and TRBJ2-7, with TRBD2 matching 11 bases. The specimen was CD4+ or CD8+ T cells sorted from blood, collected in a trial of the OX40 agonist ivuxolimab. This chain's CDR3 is CASSSPTSGTSYEQYF. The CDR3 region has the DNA TGTGCCAGCAGCTCCCCGACTAGCGGGACCTCCTACGAGCAGTACTTC.